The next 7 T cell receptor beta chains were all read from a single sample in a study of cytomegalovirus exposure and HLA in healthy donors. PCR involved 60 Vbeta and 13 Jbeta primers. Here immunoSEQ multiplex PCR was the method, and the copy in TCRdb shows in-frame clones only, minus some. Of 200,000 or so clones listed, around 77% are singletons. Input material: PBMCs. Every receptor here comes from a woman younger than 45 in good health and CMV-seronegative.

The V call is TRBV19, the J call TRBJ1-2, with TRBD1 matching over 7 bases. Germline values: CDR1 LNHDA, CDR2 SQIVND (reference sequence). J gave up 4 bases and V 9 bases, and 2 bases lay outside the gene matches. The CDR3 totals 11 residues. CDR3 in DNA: TGTGCCAGAGACAGGGTCTATGGCTACACCTTC. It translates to CARDRVYGYTF.

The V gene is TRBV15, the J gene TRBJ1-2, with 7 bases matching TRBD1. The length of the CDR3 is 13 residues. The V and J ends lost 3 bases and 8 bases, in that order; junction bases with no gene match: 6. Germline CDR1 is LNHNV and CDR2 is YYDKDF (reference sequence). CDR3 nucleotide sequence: TGTGCCACCAGCAGTAGACAGGGCTGGGGCTACACCTTC. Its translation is CATSSRQGWGYTF.

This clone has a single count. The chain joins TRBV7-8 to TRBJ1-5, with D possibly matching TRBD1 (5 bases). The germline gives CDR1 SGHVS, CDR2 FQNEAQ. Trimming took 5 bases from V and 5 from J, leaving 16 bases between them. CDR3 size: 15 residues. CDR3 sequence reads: CASSPGVSRDQPQHF. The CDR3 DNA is TGTGCCAGCAGCCCGGGGGTGAGCCGCGATCAGCCCCAGCATTTT.

CDR3 loop: CATSARDRVANEQFF. The CDR3 DNA follows: TGTGCCACCAGCGCCCGGGACAGGGTAGCGAATGAGCAGTTCTTC. V gene TRBV15 combines with J gene TRBJ2-1, with TRBD1 matching over 9 bases. CDR3 length equals 15 residues. CDR1 is LNHNV and CDR2 is YYDKDF in the germline V gene (reference sequence). J was trimmed by 7 bases and V by 5 bases; bases with no gene match: 9.

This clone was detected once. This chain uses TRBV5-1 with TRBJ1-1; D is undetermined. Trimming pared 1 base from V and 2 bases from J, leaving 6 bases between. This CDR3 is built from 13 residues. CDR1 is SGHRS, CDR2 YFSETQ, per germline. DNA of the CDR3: TGCGCCAGCAGCTTGTCAGTCAACACTGAAGCTTTCTTT. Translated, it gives CASSLSVNTEAFF.

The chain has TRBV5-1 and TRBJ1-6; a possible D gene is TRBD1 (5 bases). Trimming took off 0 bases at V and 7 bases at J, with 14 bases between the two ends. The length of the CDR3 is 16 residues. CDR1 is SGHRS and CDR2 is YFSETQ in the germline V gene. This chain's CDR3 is CASSLAARGGNSPLHF. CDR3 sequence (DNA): TGCGCCAGCAGCTTGGCCGCACGGGGGGGGAATTCACCCCTCCACTTT.

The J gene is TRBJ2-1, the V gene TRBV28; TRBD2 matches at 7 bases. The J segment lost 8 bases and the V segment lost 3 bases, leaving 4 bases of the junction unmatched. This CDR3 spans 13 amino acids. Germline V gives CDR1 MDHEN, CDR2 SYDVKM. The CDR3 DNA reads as TGTGCCAGCAGTTTTGGGGGGGTCGATGAGCAGTTCTTC. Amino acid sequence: CASSFGGVDEQFF.